Shown below are 21 T cell receptor beta chains from a single sample sequenced in a study of blood T cell repertoires in COVID-19 (TCRdb year 2020). The library was prepared using the immunoSEQ multiplex PCR assay. TCRdb holds this immuneACCESS table with in-frame rearrangements only. Some clones are missing; in checked studies, unresolved V genes explain under half, and the rest has no known cause. The table for this sample lists fewer than 500,000 clones; 75% to 90% of them were counted only once. Of the sample, roughly 1.4% falls within the top ten clones. The source material was peripheral blood. All receptors come from a woman in her thirties with active or convalescent COVID-19.

The chain recombines TRBV28 with TRBJ1-2, with 7 positions matching TRBD1. V dropped 5 bases and J dropped 1; count of bases not matched to a gene: 7. The germline V gene encodes CDR1 MDHEN and CDR2 SYDVKM. This CDR3 is built from 15 residues. The CDR3 loop reads CASSPGGQYNYGYTF. The CDR3 DNA reads as TGTGCCAGCAGTCCAGGGGGACAGTATAACTATGGCTACACCTTC.

The chain uses TRBV5-1 and TRBJ2-7; 11 nucleotides match TRBD2. Germline trimming cut 5 bases from V and 0 bases from J; bases unmatched to any gene: 22. The CDR3 has 21 residues. From germline, CDR1 is SGHRS and CDR2 YFSETQ. This CDR3 is CASSELNPLAGVGPLSYEQYF. CDR3 in DNA: TGCGCCAGCAGTGAACTAAACCCACTAGCGGGAGTGGGGCCGCTCTCCTACGAGCAGTACTTC.

This chain uses TRBV3-1 (or the pseudogene TRBV3-2) with TRBJ1-3, with 8 nucleotides matching TRBD1. This CDR3 region has 17 residues. The junction had 6 bases not matched to a gene; V was cut back by 2 bases and J by 0 bases. In germline, CDR1 is LGHDT, CDR2 YNNKEL (reference sequence). The CDR3 sequence: CASSQSRTGNSGNTIYF. CDR3 nucleotides: TGTGCCAGCAGCCAATCCAGGACAGGGAACTCTGGAAACACCATATATTTT.

The CDR3 protein is CASSEAGPELFF. The DNA of the CDR3 is TGTGCCAGCAGTGAAGCTGGCCCCGAGCTGTTTTTT. This rearrangement joins TRBV6-1 to TRBJ2-2; no clear D gene. The CDR3 covers 12 residues. Trimming took 0 bases from V and 11 from J, leaving 7 bases between them. The germline V gene has CDR1 MNHNS and CDR2 SASEGT.

The chain recombines TRBV19 with TRBJ2-1; TRBD2 agrees at 9 bases. CDR3 length equals 14 residues. After removal of 4 bases from V and 9 bases from J, the junction contained 7 bases not matched to a gene. Germline-derived CDR1 and CDR2 are LNHDA and SQIVND (reference sequence). The CDR3 nucleotides are TGTGCCAGTAGTAGCGGGGGGGGTTTCGGTGAGCAGTTCTTC. It is translated as CASSSGGGFGEQFF.

The V gene is TRBV6-5, the J gene TRBJ1-2; D remains ambiguous. The CDR3 extends over 13 amino acids. CDR1 is MNHEY, CDR2 SVGAGI, per germline. V lost 6 bases and J lost 2, with 10 bases in between. For the CDR3, the DNA is TGTGCCAGCAGCGAGGGTGGGAACTATGGCTACACCTTC. This codes for CASSEGGNYGYTF.

The chain couples TRBV13 to TRBJ2-3; 9 bases fit TRBD2. The CDR3 runs 15 residues. With 6 bases clipped from V and 6 bases from J, the junction kept 10 bases outside the gene matches. Germline CDR1 and CDR2: PRHDT and FYEKMQ (reference sequence). The CDR3 reads CASSVKAGGVDTQYF. CDR3 DNA sequence: TGTGCCAGCAGTGTGAAAGCGGGGGGAGTGGATACGCAGTATTTT.

This clone was seen just once. The rearrangement joins TRBV3-1 (or the pseudogene TRBV3-2) to TRBJ1-4; the match to TRBD1 covers 8 bases. Unmatched junction bases numbered 13, after V lost 2 bases and J lost 2 bases. The length of the CDR3 is 19 residues. Per germline, CDR1 LGHDT and CDR2 YNNKEL (reference sequence). CDR3 bases: TGTGCCAGCAGCCAACGTCAGGGGGCATCTCGGGTTACTAATGAAAAACTGTTTTTT. Protein product: CASSQRQGASRVTNEKLFF.

The V and J genes are TRBV4-1 and TRBJ2-5; D possibly corresponds to TRBD1 (5 bases). The CDR3 sequence is 13 residues long. Germline V CDR1 and CDR2: MGHRA, YSYEKL. Deletions cut 0 bases from V and 9 bases from J, with 11 bases between. The CDR3: CASSQDQGLAQYF. CDR3 DNA: TGCGCCAGCAGCCAAGACCAGGGTTTAGCCCAGTACTTC.

The rearrangement joins TRBV4-1 to TRBJ2-1; D is perhaps TRBD1 (6 bases). Germline V gene data show CDR1 as MGHRA and CDR2 as YSYEKL. Trimming took off 1 base at V and 3 bases at J, with 10 bases between the two ends. This CDR3 is built from 15 residues. CDR3 amino acids: CASSQALDSYNEQFF. CDR3 in DNA: TGCGCCAGCAGCCAAGCTTTGGACAGCTACAATGAGCAGTTCTTC.

This chain's CDR3 is CASSPLRDRGSGYTF. The CDR3 DNA is TGTGCCAGCAGCCCCCTCCGGGACAGGGGAAGTGGCTACACCTTC. The J gene is TRBJ1-2, the V gene TRBV14; 10 bases map to TRBD1. The length of the CDR3 is 15 residues. Germline V lookup: CDR1 SGHDN, CDR2 FVKESK. The junction had 9 bases not matched to a gene; V was cut back by 4 bases and J by 7 bases. The full variable domain, its missing parts supplied by reference TRBV14 and TRBJ1-2, is EAGVTQFPSHSVIEKGQTVTLRCDPISGHDNLYWYRRVMGKEIKFLLHFVKESKQDESGMPNNRFLAERTGGTYSTLKVQPAELEDSGVYFCASSPLRDRGSGYTFGSGTRLTVV.

V is TRBV11-3 and J is TRBJ2-1; 8 bases match TRBD2. CDR3 length equals 13 residues. Trimming removed 4 bases from V and 8 bases from J; junction bases left unmatched: 4. The V gene's germline CDR1 is SGHNT and CDR2 YENEEA. CDR3 residues: CASSSGGPYEQFF. DNA for the CDR3: TGTGCCAGCAGCTCGGGGGGGCCGTATGAGCAGTTCTTC.

The chain carries TRBV30 and TRBJ1-1; 10 nucleotides line up with TRBD1. J was trimmed by 8 bases and V by 2 bases; bases with no gene match: 8. This CDR3 is 14 amino acids long. The V gene's germline CDR1 is GTSNPN and CDR2 SVGIG (reference sequence). The CDR3 is CAWSLIPGQGEAFF. CDR3 in DNA: TGTGCCTGGAGTTTGATACCGGGACAGGGGGAAGCTTTCTTT.

The chain has TRBV19 and TRBJ1-5; D possibly corresponds to TRBD1 (6 bases). Trimming left V 1 base short and J 6 bases short, with 16 bases between. The CDR3 contains 16 residues. Germline CDR1 is LNHDA and CDR2 is SQIVND (reference sequence). The CDR3 loop is CASSIGLQGLGQPQHF. The CDR3 DNA reads TGTGCCAGTAGTATAGGGCTACAGGGATTGGGTCAGCCCCAGCATTTT.

The chain links TRBV19 to TRBJ2-2; no definite D call. V lost 5 bases and J lost 2, with 9 bases in between. Germline V lookup: CDR1 LNHDA, CDR2 SQIVND (reference sequence). This CDR3 is 14 amino acids long. The CDR3 region has the DNA TGTGCCAGTAGTGTCACCAGAAACACCGGGGAGCTGTTTTTT. Translated: CASSVTRNTGELFF.

The rearrangement uses TRBV7-6 and TRBJ2-1; TRBD2 matches at 13 bases. This CDR3 is built from 17 residues. Germline lookup yields CDR1 SGHVS and CDR2 FNYEAQ. The ends lost 5 bases at V and 5 bases at J; junction bases unmatched: 9. CDR3 in amino acids: CASSPTSGGTRNNEQFF. The DNA of the CDR3 is TGTGCCAGCAGCCCGACTAGCGGGGGGACCCGTAACAATGAGCAGTTCTTC.

This sequence joins TRBV19 and TRBJ1-2; the D is unclear. V shed 6 bases and J shed 2 bases, with 19 bases lying between them. This CDR3 is 16 amino acids long. The V gene's germline CDR1 is LNHDA and CDR2 SQIVND (reference sequence). The CDR3 here is CASSPTAGWLNYGYTF. The CDR3 nucleotides are TGTGCCAGTAGCCCGACGGCGGGGTGGTTAAACTATGGCTACACCTTC.

The V and J genes are TRBV5-8 and TRBJ1-4; D is uncertain. The V and J ends lost 4 bases and 0 bases respectively, with 10 bases between them. In germline, CDR1 is SGHTS, CDR2 YDEGEE. This CDR3 spans 15 amino acids. CDR3 region: CASSPIGATNEKLFF. The DNA for the CDR3 is TGTGCCAGCAGCCCCATCGGTGCAACTAATGAAAAACTGTTTTTT.

The rearrangement uses TRBV5-1 and TRBJ2-1; 7 bases match TRBD2. Germline V gene data show CDR1 as SGHRS and CDR2 as YFSETQ. The CDR3 runs to 20 residues. V gave up 3 bases and J gave up 5 bases; unmatched junction bases: 23. DNA of the CDR3: TGCGCCAGCAGCTCCGGGACTAAGGTCGCCTTGAACCTAGGAAACAATGAGCAGTTCTTC. This translates into CASSSGTKVALNLGNNEQFF.

This sequence joins TRBV6-2 or TRBV6-3 and TRBJ2-7, with D possibly being TRBD2 (5 bases). Germline values: CDR1 MNHEY, CDR2 SVGEGT. V was cut by 5 bases and J by 4 bases, with 6 bases left in between. The CDR3 sequence is 11 residues long. CDR3 amino acids: CASSREYEQYF. Written as DNA, the CDR3 is TGTGCCAGCAGTCGGGAATACGAGCAGTACTTC.

The rearrangement uses TRBV3-1 (or the pseudogene TRBV3-2) and TRBJ2-2, with a possible D match to TRBD2 (5 bases). Germline V gene data show CDR1 as LGHDT and CDR2 as YNNKEL (reference sequence). The CDR3 consists of 16 residues. Trimming left V 1 base short and J 5 bases short, with 14 bases between. CDR3 sequence (DNA): TGTGCCAGCAGCCAAGGGCAGTTAGCGACGACCGGGGAGCTGTTTTTT. This translates into CASSQGQLATTGELFF.